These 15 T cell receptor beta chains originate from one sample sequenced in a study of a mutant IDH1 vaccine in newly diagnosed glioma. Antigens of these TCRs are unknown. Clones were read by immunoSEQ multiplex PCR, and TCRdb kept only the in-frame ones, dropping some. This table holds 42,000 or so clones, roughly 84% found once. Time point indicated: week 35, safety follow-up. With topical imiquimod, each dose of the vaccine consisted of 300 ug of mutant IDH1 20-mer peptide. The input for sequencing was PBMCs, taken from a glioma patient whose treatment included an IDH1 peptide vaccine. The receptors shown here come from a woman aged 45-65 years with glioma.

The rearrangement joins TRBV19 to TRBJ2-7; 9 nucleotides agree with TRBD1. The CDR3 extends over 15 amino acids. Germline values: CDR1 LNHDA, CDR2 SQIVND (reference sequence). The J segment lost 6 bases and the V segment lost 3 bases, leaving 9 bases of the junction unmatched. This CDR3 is CASSIDRGATSEQYF. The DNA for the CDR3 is TGTGCCAGTAGTATCGACAGGGGGGCGACGTCCGAGCAGTACTTC.

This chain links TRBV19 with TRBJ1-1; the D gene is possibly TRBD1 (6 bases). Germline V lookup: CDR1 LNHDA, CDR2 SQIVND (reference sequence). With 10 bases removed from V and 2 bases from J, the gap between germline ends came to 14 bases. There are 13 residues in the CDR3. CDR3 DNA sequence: TGTGCCACCTCCGGGACACTAAACACTGAAGCTTTCTTT. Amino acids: CATSGTLNTEAFF. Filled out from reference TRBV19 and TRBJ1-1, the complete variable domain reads DGGITQSPKYLFRKEGQNVTLSCEQNLNHDAMYWYRQDPGQGLRLIYYSQIVNDFQKGDIAEGYSVSREKKESFPLTVTSAQKNPTAFYLCATSGTLNTEAFFGQGTRLTVV.

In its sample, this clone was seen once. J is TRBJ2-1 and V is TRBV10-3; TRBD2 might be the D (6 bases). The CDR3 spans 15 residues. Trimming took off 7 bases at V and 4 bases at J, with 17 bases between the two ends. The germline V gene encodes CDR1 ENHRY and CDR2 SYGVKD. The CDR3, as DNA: TGTGCCATCATCCCCGACGGGGGTGGTTACAATGAGCAGTTCTTC. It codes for CAIIPDGGGYNEQFF.

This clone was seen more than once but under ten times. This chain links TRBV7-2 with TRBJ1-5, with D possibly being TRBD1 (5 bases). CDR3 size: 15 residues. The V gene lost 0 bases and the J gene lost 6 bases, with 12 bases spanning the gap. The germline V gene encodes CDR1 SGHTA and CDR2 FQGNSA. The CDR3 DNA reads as TGTGCCAGCAGCTTAGCGCCGGGCGGGGCTCAGCCCCAGCATTTT. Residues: CASSLAPGGAQPQHF.

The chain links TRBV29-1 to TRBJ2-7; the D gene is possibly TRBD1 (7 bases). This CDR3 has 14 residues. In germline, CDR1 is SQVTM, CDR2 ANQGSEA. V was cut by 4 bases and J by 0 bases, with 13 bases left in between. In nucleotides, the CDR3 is TGCAGCGTTGTTGGAGGGGGCGCCTCCTACGAGCAGTACTTC. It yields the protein CSVVGGGASYEQYF.

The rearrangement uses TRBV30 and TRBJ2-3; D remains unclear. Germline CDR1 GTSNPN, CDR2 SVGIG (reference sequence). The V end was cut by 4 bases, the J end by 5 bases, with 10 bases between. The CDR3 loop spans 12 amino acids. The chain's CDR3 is CAWTPLGDTQYF. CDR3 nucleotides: TGTGCCTGGACTCCCCTGGGAGATACGCAGTATTTT.

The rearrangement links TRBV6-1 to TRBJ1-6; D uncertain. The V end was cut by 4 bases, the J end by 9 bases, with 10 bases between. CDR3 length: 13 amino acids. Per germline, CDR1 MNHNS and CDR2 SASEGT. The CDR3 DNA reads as TGTGCCAGCAGTGTGGAGAAGAGTTCACCCCTCCACTTT. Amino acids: CASSVEKSSPLHF.

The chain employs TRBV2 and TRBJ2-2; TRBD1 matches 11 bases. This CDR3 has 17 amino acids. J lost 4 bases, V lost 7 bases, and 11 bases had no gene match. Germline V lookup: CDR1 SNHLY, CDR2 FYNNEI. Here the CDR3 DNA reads TGTGCCAGCAAACTGGACAGGGGGCGCGTCGCCACCGGGGAGCTGTTTTTT. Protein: CASKLDRGRVATGELFF.

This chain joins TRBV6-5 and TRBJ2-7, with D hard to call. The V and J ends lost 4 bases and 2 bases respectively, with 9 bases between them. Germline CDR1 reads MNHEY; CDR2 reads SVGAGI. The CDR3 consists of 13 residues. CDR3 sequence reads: CASSSRSPYEQYF. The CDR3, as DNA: TGTGCCAGCAGTTCCCGTTCCCCCTACGAGCAGTACTTC.

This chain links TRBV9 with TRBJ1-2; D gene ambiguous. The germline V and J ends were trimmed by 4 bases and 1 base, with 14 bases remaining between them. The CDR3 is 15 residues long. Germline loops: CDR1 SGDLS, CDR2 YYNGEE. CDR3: CASSIASTSNYGYTF. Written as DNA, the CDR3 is TGTGCCAGCAGCATAGCTAGCACAAGTAACTATGGCTACACCTTC.

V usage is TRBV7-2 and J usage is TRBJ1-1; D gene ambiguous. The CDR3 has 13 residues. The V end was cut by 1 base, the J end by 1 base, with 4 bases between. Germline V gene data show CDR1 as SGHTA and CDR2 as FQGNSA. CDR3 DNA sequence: TGTGCCAGCAGCTTAGGGGCGAACACTGAAGCTTTCTTT. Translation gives CASSLGANTEAFF.

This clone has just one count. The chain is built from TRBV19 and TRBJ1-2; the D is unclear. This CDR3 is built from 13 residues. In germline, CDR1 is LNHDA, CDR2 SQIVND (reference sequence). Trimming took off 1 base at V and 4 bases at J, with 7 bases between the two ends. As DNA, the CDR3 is TGTGCCAGTAGTATAGGGGGTGTCTATGGCTACACCTTC. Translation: CASSIGGVYGYTF.

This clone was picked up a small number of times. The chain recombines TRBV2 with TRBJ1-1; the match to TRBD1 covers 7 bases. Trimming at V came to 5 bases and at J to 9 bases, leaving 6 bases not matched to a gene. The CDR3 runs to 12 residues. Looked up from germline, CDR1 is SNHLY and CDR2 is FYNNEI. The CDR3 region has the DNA TGTGCCAGCAGTCAACAGGGGTCTCAAGCTTTCTTT. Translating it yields CASSQQGSQAFF.

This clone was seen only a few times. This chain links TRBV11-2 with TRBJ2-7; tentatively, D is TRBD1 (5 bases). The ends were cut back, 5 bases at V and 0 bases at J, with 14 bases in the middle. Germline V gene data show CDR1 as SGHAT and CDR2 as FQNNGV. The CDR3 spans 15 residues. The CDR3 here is CASSETGHGSYEQYF. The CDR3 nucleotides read TGTGCCAGCAGCGAAACCGGACATGGCTCCTACGAGCAGTACTTC. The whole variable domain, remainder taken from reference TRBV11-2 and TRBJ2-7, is EAGVAQSPRYKIIEKRQSVAFWCNPISGHATLYWYQQILGQGPKLLIQFQNNGVVDDSQLPKDRFSAERLKGVDSTLKIQPAKLEDSAVYLCASSETGHGSYEQYFGPGTRLTVT.

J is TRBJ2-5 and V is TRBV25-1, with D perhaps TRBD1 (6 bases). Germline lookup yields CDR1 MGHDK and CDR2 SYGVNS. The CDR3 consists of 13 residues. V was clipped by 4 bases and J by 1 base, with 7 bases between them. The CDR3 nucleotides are TGTGCCAGCAGTGGGACAGCCCAAGAGACCCAGTACTTC. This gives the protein CASSGTAQETQYF.